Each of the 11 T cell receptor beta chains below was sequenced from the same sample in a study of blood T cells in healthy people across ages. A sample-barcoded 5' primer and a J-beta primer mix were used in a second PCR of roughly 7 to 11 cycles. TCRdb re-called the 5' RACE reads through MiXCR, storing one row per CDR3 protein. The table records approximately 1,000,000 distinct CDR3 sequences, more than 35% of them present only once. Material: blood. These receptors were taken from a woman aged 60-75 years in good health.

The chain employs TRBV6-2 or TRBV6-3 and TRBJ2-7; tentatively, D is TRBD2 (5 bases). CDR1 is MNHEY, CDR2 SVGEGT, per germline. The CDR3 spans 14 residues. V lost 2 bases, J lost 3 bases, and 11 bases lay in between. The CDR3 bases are TGTGCCAGCAGTTACACAGACGGGGACTACGAGCAGTACTTC. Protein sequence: CASSYTDGDYEQYF.

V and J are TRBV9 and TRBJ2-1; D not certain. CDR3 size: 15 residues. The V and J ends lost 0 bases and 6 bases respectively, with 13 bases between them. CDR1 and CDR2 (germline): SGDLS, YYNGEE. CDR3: CASSVVGIALNEQFF. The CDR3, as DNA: TGTGCCAGCAGCGTAGTGGGGATAGCACTCAATGAGCAGTTCTTC.

The CDR3: CAISTGTIGRDTQYF. DNA for the CDR3: TGTGCCATCAGTACCGGGACAATCGGTCGGGATACGCAGTATTTT. V gene TRBV10-3 combines with J gene TRBJ2-3; D is possibly TRBD1 (6 bases). V was trimmed by 5 bases and J by 6 bases, leaving 18 bases between them. Germline V CDR1 and CDR2: ENHRY, SYGVKD. The CDR3 runs to 15 residues.

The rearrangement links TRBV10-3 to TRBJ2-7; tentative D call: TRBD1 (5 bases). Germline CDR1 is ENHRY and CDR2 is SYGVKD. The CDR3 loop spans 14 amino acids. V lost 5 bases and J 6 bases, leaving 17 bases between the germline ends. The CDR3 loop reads CAISLAGAGIEQYF. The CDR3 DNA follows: TGTGCCATCAGTCTTGCTGGGGCCGGTATCGAGCAGTACTTC.

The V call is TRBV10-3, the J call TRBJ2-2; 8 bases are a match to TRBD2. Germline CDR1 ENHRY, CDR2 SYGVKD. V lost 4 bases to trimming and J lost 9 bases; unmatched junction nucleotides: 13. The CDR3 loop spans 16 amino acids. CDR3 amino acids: CAISGGGSGDGRELFF. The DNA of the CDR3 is TGTGCCATCAGTGGCGGGGGTAGCGGGGACGGCAGGGAGCTGTTTTTT.

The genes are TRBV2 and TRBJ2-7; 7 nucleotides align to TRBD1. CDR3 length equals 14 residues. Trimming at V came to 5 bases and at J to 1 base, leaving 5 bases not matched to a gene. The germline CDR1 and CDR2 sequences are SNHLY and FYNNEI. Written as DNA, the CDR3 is TGTGCCAGCAGTCGGGACAGCTTATCCTACGAGCAGTACTTC. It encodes CASSRDSLSYEQYF. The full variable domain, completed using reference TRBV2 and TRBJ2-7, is EPEVTQTPSHQVTQMGQEVILRCVPISNHLYFYWYRQILGQKVEFLVSFYNNEISEKSEIFDDQFSVERPDGSNFTLKIRSTKLEDSAMYFCASSRDSLSYEQYFGPGTRLTVT.

CDR3 nucleotide sequence: TGCGCCAGCAGCACGACAATTGGGGACGAGCAGTACTTC. The encoded protein is CASSTTIGDEQYF. The V gene is TRBV5-1, the J gene TRBJ2-7; D gene uncertain. Per the germline V gene, CDR1 is SGHRS and CDR2 is YFSETQ. The length of the CDR3 is 13 residues. V dropped 4 bases and J dropped 5 bases, with 13 bases sitting between them. Together with reference TRBV5-1 and TRBJ2-7, the CDR3 gives the full variable domain: KAGVTQTPRYLIKTRGQQVTLSCSPISGHRSVSWYQQTPGQGLQFLFEYFSETQRNKGNFPGRFSGRQFSNSRSEMNVSTLELGDSALYLCASSTTIGDEQYFGPGTRLTVT.

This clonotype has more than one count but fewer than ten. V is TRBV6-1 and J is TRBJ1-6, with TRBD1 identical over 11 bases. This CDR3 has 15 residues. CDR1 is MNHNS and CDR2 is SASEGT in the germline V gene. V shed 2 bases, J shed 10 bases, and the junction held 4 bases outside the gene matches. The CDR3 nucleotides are TGTGCCAGCAGTGAAATGGACAGGGGGCAATCACCCCTCCACTTT. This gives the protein CASSEMDRGQSPLHF.

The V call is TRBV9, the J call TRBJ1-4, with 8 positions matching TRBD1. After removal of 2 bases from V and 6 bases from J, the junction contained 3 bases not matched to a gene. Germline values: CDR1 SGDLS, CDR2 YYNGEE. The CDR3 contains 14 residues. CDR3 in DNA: TGTGCCAGCAGCGTGACAGGGGATTATGAAAAACTGTTTTTT. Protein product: CASSVTGDYEKLFF.

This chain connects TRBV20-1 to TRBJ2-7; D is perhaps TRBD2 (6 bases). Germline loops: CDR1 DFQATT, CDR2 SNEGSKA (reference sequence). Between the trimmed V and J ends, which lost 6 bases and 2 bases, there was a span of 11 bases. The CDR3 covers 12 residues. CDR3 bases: TGCAGTGCCGGGGAGGCGGCCTACGAGCAGTACTTC. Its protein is CSAGEAAYEQYF.

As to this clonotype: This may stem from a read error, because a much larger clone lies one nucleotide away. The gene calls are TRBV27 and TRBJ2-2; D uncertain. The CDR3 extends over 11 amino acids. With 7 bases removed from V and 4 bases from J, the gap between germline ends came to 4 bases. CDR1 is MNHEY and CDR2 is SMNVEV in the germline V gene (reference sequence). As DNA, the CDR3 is TGTGCCAGCAACCTCACCGGGGAGCTGTTTTTT. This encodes CASNLTGELFF.